This is a list of T cell receptor beta chains from one sample in a study of T cells in Graves' hyperthyroidism and ophthalmopathy. Each CDR3 protein is one row after TCRdb ran MiXCR on the multiplex PCR reads. The table lists about 560,000 distinct CDR3 sequences, less than 20% of them singletons. Sequenced: blood. These receptors originate from a woman in her twenties or thirties with Graves' hyperthyroidism. The CDR3 runs from the conserved cysteine through the conserved F or W. D genes are given only for firm matches. For some rows the clone size is stated as once, few or many, or as a class when expanded; others skip it.

>TRBV3-1|few|TRBD2|TRBJ2-7
CASSQEGSGREQYF
TGTGCCAGCAGCCAAGAGGGTAGCGGGAGAGAGCAGTACTTC
>TRBV28|NA|TRBD1|TRBJ1-4
CASSLSPGQGVSEKLFF
TGTGCCAGCAGCCTTAGCCCGGGACAGGGGGTATCGGAAAAACTGTTTTTT
>TRBV20-1|many|TRBD1|TRBJ2-3
CSATDRTVTSTDTQYF
TGCAGTGCCACGGACAGGACAGTTACTAGCACAGATACGCAGTATTTT
>TRBV18|few|NA|TRBJ1-4
CASSPPIRVLSANEKLFF
TGTGCCAGCTCACCACCGATCAGGGTCCTTTCAGCTAATGAAAAACTGTTTTTT
>TRBV7-3|many|TRBD2|TRBJ2-3
CASSLSSGRATDTQYF
TGTGCCAGCAGCTTATCGAGCGGGAGGGCCACAGATACGCAGTATTTT
>TRBV3-1|many|TRBD1|TRBJ2-5
CASSLPGTGGGTQYF
TGTGCCAGCAGCTTACCCGGGACAGGGGGCGGGACCCAGTACTTC
>TRBV5-6|NA|NA|TRBJ2-3
CASSLTLQVGTDTQYF
TGTGCCAGCAGCTTAACGTTGCAGGTCGGCACAGATACGCAGTATTTT
>TRBV7-2|many|NA|TRBJ1-6
CASSLDPGNNSPLHF
TGTGCCAGCAGCTTAGACCCCGGGAATAATTCACCCCTCCACTTT
>TRBV7-6|NA|TRBD2|TRBJ2-7
CASSSAGGTNLAYEQYF
TGTGCCAGCAGCTCCGCCGGTGGGACTAACCTTGCCTACGAGCAGTACTTC
>TRBV3-1|many|TRBD2|TRBJ2-7
CASSQDQAGVREQYF
TGTGCCAGCAGCCAAGATCAGGCGGGAGTTCGCGAGCAGTACTTC
>TRBV7-9|NA|NA|TRBJ2-2
CASSLDFNTNTGELFF
TGTGCCAGCAGCTTAGACTTCAACACGAACACCGGGGAGCTGTTTTTT
>TRBV6-1|many|TRBD1|TRBJ2-7
CASSHWTGAYEQYF
TGTGCCAGCAGCCACTGGACAGGGGCATACGAGCAGTACTTC
>TRBV2|many|NA|TRBJ2-2
CASGEKTWRAGELFF
TGTGCCAGCGGGGAGAAGACATGGAGGGCCGGGGAGCTGTTTTTT
>TRBV12-3/TRBV12-4|many|TRBD2|TRBJ2-5
CASSFAATSGIQETQYF
TGTGCCAGCAGTTTTGCGGCGACTAGCGGGATCCAAGAGACCCAGTACTTC
>TRBV3-1|many|TRBD2|TRBJ2-5
CASSQSLAGGGETQYF
TGTGCCAGCAGCCAGAGCCTAGCGGGAGGAGGCGAGACCCAGTACTTC
>TRBV7-2|many|NA|TRBJ2-7
CASSLRQGPSYEQYF
TGTGCCAGCAGCTTACGGCAGGGGCCGTCCTACGAGCAGTACTTC
>TRBV12-3/TRBV12-4|few|NA|TRBJ2-1
CASRRQDNEQFF
TGTGCCAGCAGACGACAGGACAATGAGCAGTTCTTC
>TRBV30|few|TRBD1|TRBJ2-2
CAWTPQTGDTGELFF
TGTGCCTGGACCCCCCAGACAGGGGACACCGGGGAGCTGTTTTTT
>TRBV11-3|many|TRBD2|TRBJ2-7
CASSLAGGPSYEQYF
TGTGCCAGCAGCTTAGCGGGAGGGCCATCCTACGAGCAGTACTTC
>TRBV7-3|many|NA|TRBJ2-3
CASGGASGRDTQYF
TGTGCCAGCGGGGGGGCTAGCGGCAGAGATACGCAGTATTTT
>TRBV29-1|NA|NA|TRBJ1-2
CSVADPPAYGYTF
TGCAGCGTGGCAGACCCCCCGGCCTATGGCTACACCTTC
>TRBV6-1|NA|TRBD1|TRBJ2-1
CASSIQGAAYNEQFF
TGTGCCAGCAGTATACAGGGGGCCGCCTACAATGAGCAGTTCTTC
>TRBV27|few|NA|TRBJ1-2
CASSSHIGGYTF
TGTGCCAGCAGTTCCCATATAGGTGGCTACACCTTC
>TRBV4-3|NA|NA|TRBJ2-7
CASSQVAGLVYEQYF
TGCGCCAGCAGCCAAGTTGCAGGGCTTGTATACGAGCAGTACTTC
>TRBV20-1|many|TRBD1|TRBJ2-1
CSAPGTGNNEQFF
TGCAGTGCTCCCGGGACAGGAAACAATGAGCAGTTCTTC
>TRBV5-6|few|NA|TRBJ2-5
CASSWGPGSGGRTLLRGTQYF
TGTGCCAGCAGCTGGGGGCCGGGGTCGGGAGGCCGAACCCTGCTAAGGGGTACCCAGTACTTC
>TRBV6-7|NA|TRBD1|TRBJ2-7
CASSYDRGYSYEQYF
TGTGCCAGCAGTTACGACAGGGGGTACTCCTACGAGCAGTACTTC
>TRBV5-1|few|NA|TRBJ1-6
CASSFTGRDSPLHF
TGCGCCAGCAGCTTTACGGGGAGGGATTCACCCCTCCACTTT
>TRBV24-1|few|TRBD2|TRBJ2-3
CATSDASGRDTITQYF
TGTGCCACCAGTGATGCTAGCGGGAGGGATACGATAACGCAGTATTTT
>TRBV7-3|many|TRBD2|TRBJ2-7
CATLAREAKQSYEQYF
TGTGCCACTTTGGCGCGGGAGGCCAAACAGTCCTACGAGCAGTACTTC
>TRBV5-4|NA|NA|TRBJ1-1
CASSLVGQKTSEAFF
TGTGCCAGCAGCTTGGTTGGCCAGAAAACTTCTGAAGCTTTCTTT
>TRBV7-9|many|TRBD1|TRBJ2-7
CASSWTGSEQYF
TGTGCCAGCAGCTGGACAGGTTCCGAGCAGTACTTC